Listed below are T cell receptor beta chains from one sample, sequenced in a study of blood T cell repertoires in COVID-19. Assay used: immunoSEQ multiplex PCR; TCRdb lists only in-frame clones, some missing. This sample has fewer than 200,000 clones; 85% occur once, and the top ten carry more than 0.85%. The sequenced sample consisted of peripheral blood. These receptors were taken from a man aged 40-49 years with acute or convalescent COVID-19. CDR3s include the opening cysteine and the closing phenylalanine or tryptophan. D genes are given only for firm matches. Size tells how often a clone was seen (once, few, many) or the class of an expanded clone, and some rows leave it out.

CDR3aa: CASSPWQMNTEAFF
CDR3nt: TGTGCCAGCTCACCGTGGCAGATGAACACTGAAGCTTTCTTT
d_gene: .
abundance: .
j_gene: TRBJ1-1
v_gene: TRBV18

CDR3aa: CASSPTAQAGNEQYF
CDR3nt: TGTGCCAGCAGCCCAACTGCACAGGCTGGGAATGAGCAGTACTTC
d_gene: .
abundance: .
j_gene: TRBJ2-7
v_gene: TRBV7-2

CDR3aa: CASSSRGRGNEKLFF
CDR3nt: TGTGCCAGCAGCTCACGTGGGAGGGGTAATGAAAAACTGTTTTTT
d_gene: .
abundance: .
j_gene: TRBJ1-4
v_gene: TRBV11-2

CDR3aa: CSARGQREQYF
CDR3nt: TGCAGTGCTAGGGGACAGCGCGAGCAGTACTTC
d_gene: TRBD1
abundance: .
j_gene: TRBJ2-7
v_gene: TRBV20-1

CDR3aa: CASSLTQANYGYTF
CDR3nt: TGTGCCAGCAGCTTAACCCAGGCTAACTATGGCTACACCTTC
d_gene: .
abundance: .
j_gene: TRBJ1-2
v_gene: TRBV3-1/TRBV3-2

CDR3aa: CASSPGQSPGAFF
CDR3nt: TGTGCCAGCAGCCCCGGACAGAGCCCGGGGGCTTTCTTT
d_gene: .
abundance: .
j_gene: TRBJ1-1
v_gene: TRBV12-3/TRBV12-4

CDR3aa: CASSSPGQGRETQYF
CDR3nt: TGTGCCAGCAGCTCGCCGGGACAGGGTAGAGAGACCCAGTACTTC
d_gene: TRBD1
abundance: .
j_gene: TRBJ2-5
v_gene: TRBV5-4

CDR3aa: CASSLVWATGELFF
CDR3nt: TGTGCCAGCAGCTTAGTATGGGCGACCGGGGAGCTGTTTTTT
d_gene: .
abundance: .
j_gene: TRBJ2-2
v_gene: TRBV7-2

CDR3aa: CASLLAGGELFF
CDR3nt: TGTGCCAGCTTGCTGGCGGGCGGGGAGCTGTTTTTT
d_gene: .
abundance: .
j_gene: TRBJ2-2
v_gene: TRBV2

CDR3aa: CASSQVSGGVYNEQFF
CDR3nt: TGCGCCAGCAGCCAAGTTTCCGGGGGGGTGTACAATGAGCAGTTCTTC
d_gene: TRBD2
abundance: .
j_gene: TRBJ2-1
v_gene: TRBV4-1

CDR3aa: CAISDDTGTSKLF
CDR3nt: TGTGCCATCAGTGACGATACCGGGACTAGCAAGCTCTTC
d_gene: TRBD2
abundance: once
j_gene: TRBJ2-1
v_gene: TRBV10-3

CDR3aa: CAISVPGTNVLTF
CDR3nt: TGTGCCATCAGTGTACCAGGGACCAACGTCCTGACTTTC
d_gene: .
abundance: .
j_gene: TRBJ2-6
v_gene: TRBV10-3

CDR3aa: CASSRMDRGVSPLHF
CDR3nt: TGTGCCAGCAGCCGTATGGACAGGGGAGTATCACCCCTCCACTTT
d_gene: TRBD1
abundance: .
j_gene: TRBJ1-6
v_gene: TRBV5-4

CDR3aa: CASVGQGGTGELFF
CDR3nt: TGTGCCAGCGTCGGACAGGGTGGGACCGGGGAGCTGTTTTTT
d_gene: TRBD1
abundance: .
j_gene: TRBJ2-2
v_gene: TRBV6-5

CDR3aa: CASSPFHRNNEQFF
CDR3nt: TGTGCCAGCAGTCCTTTCCACAGGAACAATGAGCAGTTCTTC
d_gene: .
abundance: .
j_gene: TRBJ2-1
v_gene: TRBV27

CDR3aa: CASSDPGLGQWTQYF
CDR3nt: TGTGCCAGCAGTGACCCGGGACTAGGGCAGTGGACCCAGTACTTC
d_gene: TRBD2
abundance: .
j_gene: TRBJ2-5
v_gene: TRBV2

CDR3aa: CASREPDREKLFF
CDR3nt: TGTGCCAGCAGAGAACCGGACAGGGAAAAACTGTTTTTT
d_gene: TRBD1
abundance: few
j_gene: TRBJ1-4
v_gene: TRBV2

CDR3aa: CASSIGQPGDYGYTF
CDR3nt: TGTGCCAGTAGTATCGGACAGCCCGGGGACTATGGCTACACCTTC
d_gene: .
abundance: .
j_gene: TRBJ1-2
v_gene: TRBV19

CDR3aa: CASSQAGTGELFF
CDR3nt: TGTGCCAGCAGCCAAGCCGGCACCGGGGAGCTGTTTTTT
d_gene: .
abundance: .
j_gene: TRBJ2-2
v_gene: TRBV14

CDR3aa: CAWSVVTGGNQPQHF
CDR3nt: TGTGCCTGGAGTGTAGTGACAGGGGGCAATCAGCCCCAGCATTTT
d_gene: TRBD1
abundance: .
j_gene: TRBJ1-5
v_gene: TRBV30

CDR3aa: CASTTGDATNEKLFF
CDR3nt: TGTGCCAGCACCACAGGCGATGCAACTAATGAAAAACTGTTTTTT
d_gene: .
abundance: .
j_gene: TRBJ1-4
v_gene: TRBV4-2

CDR3aa: CASGVDRGRQPQHF
CDR3nt: TGTGCCAGCGGGGTAGACAGAGGTCGTCAGCCCCAGCATTTT
d_gene: .
abundance: .
j_gene: TRBJ1-5
v_gene: TRBV6-5

CDR3aa: CASSPKNRVSHEQYF
CDR3nt: TGTGCCAGCAGTCCGAAAAACAGGGTCTCCCACGAGCAGTACTTC
d_gene: .
abundance: few
j_gene: TRBJ2-7
v_gene: TRBV6-6

CDR3aa: CASSLTWGGNTEAFF
CDR3nt: TGTGCCAGCAGCTTAACCTGGGGAGGGAACACTGAAGCTTTCTTT
d_gene: .
abundance: .
j_gene: TRBJ1-1
v_gene: TRBV7-2

CDR3aa: CAEGRGGYTF
CDR3nt: TGTGCTGAAGGGCGGGGTGGCTACACCTTC
d_gene: .
abundance: .
j_gene: TRBJ1-2
v_gene: TRBV30

CDR3aa: CASSLTGDLNTIYF
CDR3nt: TGCGCCAGCAGCTTAACAGGGGATTTAAACACCATATATTTT
d_gene: TRBD1
abundance: many
j_gene: TRBJ1-3
v_gene: TRBV5-1

CDR3aa: CASSAGYAYEQYF
CDR3nt: TGTGCCAGCAGCGCAGGATACGCCTACGAGCAGTACTTC
d_gene: .
abundance: .
j_gene: TRBJ2-7
v_gene: TRBV6-5

CDR3aa: CASGHDRGKLFF
CDR3nt: TGTGCTAGTGGTCATGACAGGGGAAAACTGTTTTTT
d_gene: TRBD1
abundance: .
j_gene: TRBJ1-4
v_gene: TRBV12-5

CDR3aa: CASSLGQDYEKLFF
CDR3nt: TGTGCCAGCAGCTTAGGACAGGATTATGAAAAACTGTTTTTT
d_gene: .
abundance: .
j_gene: TRBJ1-4
v_gene: TRBV7-9

CDR3aa: CATSSPGGGQYF
CDR3nt: TGTGCCACCTCCAGTCCAGGGGGCGGGCAGTACTTC
d_gene: TRBD1
abundance: .
j_gene: TRBJ2-7
v_gene: TRBV6-5

CDR3aa: CASSRLTGGNYEQYF
CDR3nt: TGCGCCAGCAGCAGGTTGACAGGGGGGAATTACGAGCAGTACTTC
d_gene: TRBD1
abundance: .
j_gene: TRBJ2-7
v_gene: TRBV5-1

CDR3aa: CASSLVESPASLHF
CDR3nt: TGTGCCAGCAGCTTGGTAGAATCCCCTGCCTCCCTCCACTTT
d_gene: .
abundance: .
j_gene: TRBJ1-6
v_gene: TRBV5-4

CDR3aa: CSVRTGPGEKLFF
CDR3nt: TGCAGCGTCCGGACAGGGCCGGGGGAAAAACTGTTTTTT
d_gene: TRBD1
abundance: .
j_gene: TRBJ1-4
v_gene: TRBV29-1

CDR3aa: CASSLVGGQETQYF
CDR3nt: TGTGCCAGCAGCTTAGTCGGGGGTCAGGAGACCCAGTACTTC
d_gene: .
abundance: .
j_gene: TRBJ2-5
v_gene: TRBV7-9

CDR3aa: CAWGTGSGANVLTF
CDR3nt: TGTGCCTGGGGTACAGGGTCGGGGGCCAACGTCCTGACTTTC
d_gene: .
abundance: .
j_gene: TRBJ2-6
v_gene: TRBV30

CDR3aa: CSVVGVSAFF
CDR3nt: TGCAGCGTTGTCGGGGTGTCGGCTTTCTTT
d_gene: .
abundance: once
j_gene: TRBJ1-1
v_gene: TRBV29-1